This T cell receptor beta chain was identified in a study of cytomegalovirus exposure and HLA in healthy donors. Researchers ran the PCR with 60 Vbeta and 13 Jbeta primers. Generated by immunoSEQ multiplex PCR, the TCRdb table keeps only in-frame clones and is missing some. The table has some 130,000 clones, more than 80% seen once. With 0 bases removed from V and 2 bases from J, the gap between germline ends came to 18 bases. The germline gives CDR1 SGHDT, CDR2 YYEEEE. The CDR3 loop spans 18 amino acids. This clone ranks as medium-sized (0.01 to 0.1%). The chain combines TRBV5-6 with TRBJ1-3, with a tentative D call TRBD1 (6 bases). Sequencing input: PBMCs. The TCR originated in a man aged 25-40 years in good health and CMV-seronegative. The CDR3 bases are TGTGCCAGCAGCTTGGACAGGGAATATCGACTGGCTGGAAACACCATATATTTT. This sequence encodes CASSLDREYRLAGNTIYF.